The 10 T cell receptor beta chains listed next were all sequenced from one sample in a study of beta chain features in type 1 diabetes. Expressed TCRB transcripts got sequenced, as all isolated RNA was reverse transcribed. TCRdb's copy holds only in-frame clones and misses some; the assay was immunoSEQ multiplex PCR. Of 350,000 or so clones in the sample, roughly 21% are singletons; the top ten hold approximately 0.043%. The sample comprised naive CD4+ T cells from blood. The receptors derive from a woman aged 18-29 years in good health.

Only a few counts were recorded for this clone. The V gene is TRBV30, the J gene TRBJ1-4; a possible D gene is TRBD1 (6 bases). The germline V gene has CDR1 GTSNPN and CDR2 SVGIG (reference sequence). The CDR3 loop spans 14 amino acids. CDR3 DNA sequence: TGTGCTTCACAGGGCTACTCAACTAATGAAAAACTGTTTTTT. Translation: CASQGYSTNEKLFF.

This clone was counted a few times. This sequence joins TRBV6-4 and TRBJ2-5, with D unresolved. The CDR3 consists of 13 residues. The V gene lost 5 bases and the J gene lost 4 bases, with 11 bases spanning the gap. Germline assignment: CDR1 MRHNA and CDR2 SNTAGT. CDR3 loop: CASSTEVGETQYF. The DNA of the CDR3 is TGTGCCAGCAGTACTGAGGTAGGAGAGACCCAGTACTTC.

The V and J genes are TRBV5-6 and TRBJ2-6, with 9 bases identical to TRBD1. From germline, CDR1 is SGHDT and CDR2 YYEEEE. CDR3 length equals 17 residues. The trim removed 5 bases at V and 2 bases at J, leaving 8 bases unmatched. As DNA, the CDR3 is TGTGCCAGCAGACAAGACAGGGGGACAGCTGGGGCCAACGTCCTGACTTTC. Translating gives CASRQDRGTAGANVLTF.

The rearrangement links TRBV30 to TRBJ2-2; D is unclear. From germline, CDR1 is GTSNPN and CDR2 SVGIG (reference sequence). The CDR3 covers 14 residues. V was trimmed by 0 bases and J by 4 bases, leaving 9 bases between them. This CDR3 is CAWSVEVITGELFF. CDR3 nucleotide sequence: TGTGCCTGGAGTGTAGAGGTGATCACCGGGGAGCTGTTTTTT. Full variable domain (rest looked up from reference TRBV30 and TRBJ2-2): SQTIHQWPATLVQPVGSPLSLECTVEGTSNPNLYWYRQAAGRGLQLLFYSVGIGQISSEVPQNLSASRPQDRQFILSSKKLLLSDSGFYLCAWSVEVITGELFFGEGSRLTVL.

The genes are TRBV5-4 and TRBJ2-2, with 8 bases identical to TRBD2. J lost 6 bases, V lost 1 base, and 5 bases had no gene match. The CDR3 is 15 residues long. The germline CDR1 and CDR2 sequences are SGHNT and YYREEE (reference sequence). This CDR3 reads CASSLSGLVAGELFF. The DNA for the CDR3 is TGTGCCAGCAGCTTGTCGGGACTAGTCGCCGGGGAGCTGTTTTTT.

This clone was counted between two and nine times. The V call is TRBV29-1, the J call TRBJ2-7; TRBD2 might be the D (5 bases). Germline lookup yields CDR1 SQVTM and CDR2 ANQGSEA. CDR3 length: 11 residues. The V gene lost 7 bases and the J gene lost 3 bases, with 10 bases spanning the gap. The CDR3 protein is CSGGSDYEQYF. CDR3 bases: TGCAGCGGAGGGAGTGACTACGAGCAGTACTTC.

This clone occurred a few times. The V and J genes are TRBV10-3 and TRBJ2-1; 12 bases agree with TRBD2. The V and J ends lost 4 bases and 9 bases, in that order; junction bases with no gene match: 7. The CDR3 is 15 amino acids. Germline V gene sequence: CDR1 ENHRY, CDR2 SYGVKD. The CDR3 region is CAISGPSGRGGEQFF. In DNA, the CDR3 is TGTGCCATCAGTGGACCTAGCGGGAGGGGTGGTGAGCAGTTCTTC.

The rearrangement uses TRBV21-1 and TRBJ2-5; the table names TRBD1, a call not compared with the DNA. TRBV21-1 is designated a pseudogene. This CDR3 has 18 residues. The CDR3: CASSKGRGDRTNQETQYF. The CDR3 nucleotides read TGTGCCAGCAGCAAAGGTCGGGGCGACAGGACCAACCAAGAGACCCAGTACTTC.

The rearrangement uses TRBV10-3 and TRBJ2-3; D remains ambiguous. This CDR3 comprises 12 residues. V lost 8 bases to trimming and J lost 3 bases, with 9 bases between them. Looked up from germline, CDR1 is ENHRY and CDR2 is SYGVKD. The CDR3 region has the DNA TGTGCCATCGGGCACAGTACAGATACGCAGTATTTT. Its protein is CAIGHSTDTQYF.

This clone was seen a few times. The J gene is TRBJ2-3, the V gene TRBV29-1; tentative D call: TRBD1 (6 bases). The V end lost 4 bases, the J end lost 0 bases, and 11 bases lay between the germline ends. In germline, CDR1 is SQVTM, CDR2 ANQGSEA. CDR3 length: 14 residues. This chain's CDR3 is CSVGQGSSTDTQYF. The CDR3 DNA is TGCAGCGTTGGGCAGGGGTCTAGCACAGATACGCAGTATTTT.